A selection of T cell receptor beta chains follows, all from one sample in a study of shared clonotypes between healthy human individuals. Clones were sequenced by immunoSEQ multiplex PCR, and TCRdb holds only the in-frame ones, with some missing. Among some 2,500,000 clones, 93% were seen once, and the ten largest hold 0.36%. Material: naive CD4+ T cells from PBMCs. These receptors were taken from a man aged 18-30 years in good health. Some clones in this sample may be carry-over from other donors' samples. Each CDR3 is given with its conserved first and last residue. D genes are given only for firm matches. Clone size appears in some rows only: once, few, many, or a class for an expanded clone.

TRBJ2-5 TRBD2 - TRBV7-9 CASSFRGEETQYF TGTGCCAGCAGCTTTCGGGGGGAGGAGACCCAGTACTTC
TRBJ2-3 - - TRBV10-2 CASSEIGVSSTDTQYF TGCGCCAGCAGTGAGATCGGGGTCTCGAGCACAGATACGCAGTATTTT
TRBJ2-7 - once TRBV6-1 CASSEWRQYF TGTGCCAGCAGTGAGTGGAGGCAGTACTTC
TRBJ1-5 TRBD1 - TRBV28 CASSIQDREIYSNQPQHF TGTGCCAGCAGTATACAGGACAGGGAAATATATAGCAATCAGCCCCAGCATTTT
TRBJ2-7 TRBD1 - TRBV6-6 CASSYSDRVNYEQYF TGTGCCAGCAGTTACTCGGACAGGGTAAACTACGAGCAGTACTTC
TRBJ2-7 TRBD2 - TRBV5-4 CASSSRTRAHEQYF TGTGCCAGCAGCTCACGGACTAGGGCCCACGAGCAGTACTTC
TRBJ2-5 TRBD1 - TRBV7-8 CASSNRGLRETQYF TGTGCCAGCAGCAACAGGGGGCTCCGGGAGACCCAGTACTTC
TRBJ2-3 TRBD2 - TRBV18 CASSASTSGRADTQYF TGTGCCAGCTCGGCTTCGACTAGCGGGAGAGCAGATACGCAGTATTTT
TRBJ1-1 - - TRBV2 CASGGQFPTEAFF TGTGCCAGCGGAGGACAGTTTCCCACTGAAGCTTTCTTT
TRBJ1-5 - - TRBV19 CASSIARAAGNQPQHF TGTGCCAGTAGTATAGCCCGGGCCGCCGGCAATCAGCCCCAGCATTTT
TRBJ1-2 TRBD1 - TRBV7-8 CASSHRDREAPYF TGTGCCAGCAGCCATAGGGACAGGGAGGCTCCCTACTTC
TRBJ1-3 - - TRBV5-1 CASSLGAPASSTGNTIYF TGCGCCAGCAGCTTGGGAGCCCCCGCATCCTCGACAGGAAACACCATATATTTT
TRBJ2-2 TRBD2 - TRBV28 CASTSGDTGELFF TGTGCCAGCACCAGCGGGGACACCGGGGAGCTGTTTTTT
TRBJ2-7 TRBD1 - TRBV6-6 CASRVWQGAREQYF TGTGCCAGCAGGGTTTGGCAGGGGGCGCGGGAGCAGTACTTC
TRBJ2-5 - - TRBV5-1 CASSLAGSQETQYF TGCGCCAGCAGCTTGGCGGGCAGTCAAGAGACCCAGTACTTC
TRBJ2-5 - - TRBV5-1 CASSLIGGLGETQYF TGCGCCAGCAGCTTGATTGGGGGGCTGGGAGAGACCCAGTACTTC
TRBJ1-4 TRBD1 - TRBV6-6 CASRLQGVREKLFF TGTGCCAGCAGATTACAGGGGGTTCGTGAAAAACTGTTTTTT
TRBJ2-1 TRBD1 - TRBV4-1 CASSQTGTGGFEQFF TGCGCCAGCAGCCAGACCGGGACAGGGGGCTTTGAGCAGTTCTTC
TRBJ2-3 - - TRBV7-7 CASSLLSGGVTDTQYF TGTGCCAGCAGCCTACTTAGTGGAGGAGTCACAGATACGCAGTATTTT
TRBJ2-5 TRBD1 - TRBV28 CASRRTGGTETQYF TGTGCCAGCAGGCGGACAGGAGGAACGGAGACCCAGTACTTC
TRBJ2-6 - few TRBV28 CATYSGANVLTF TGTGCCACCTACTCTGGGGCCAACGTCCTGACTTTC
TRBJ2-7 TRBD2 once TRBV5-1 CASSLEPSGHYEQYF TGCGCCAGCAGCTTGGAGCCTAGCGGACACTACGAGCAGTACTTC
TRBJ2-1 - - TRBV7-2 CASSLARYANNEQFF TGTGCCAGCAGCTTAGCTCGGTATGCCAACAATGAGCAGTTCTTC
TRBJ2-7 - once TRBV29-1 CSVGTVGEQYF TGCAGCGTTGGGACAGTGGGAGAGCAGTACTTC
TRBJ1-5 - - TRBV15 CATSTDPGKGQLNQPQHF TGTGCCACCAGCACAGACCCAGGCAAAGGACAGCTTAATCAGCCCCAGCATTTT
TRBJ2-7 - - TRBV7-8 CASSPKGTAYEQYF TGTGCCAGCAGTCCAAAGGGGACTGCCTACGAGCAGTACTTC
TRBJ2-7 - - TRBV25-1 CASSEGGTVRKTEQYF TGTGCCAGCAGTGAAGGAGGGACAGTCAGGAAGACTGAGCAGTACTTC
TRBJ1-3 TRBD1 - TRBV6-5 CASSRGGLGGNTIYF TGTGCCAGCAGTAGAGGGGGCCTAGGTGGAAACACCATATATTTT
TRBJ2-7 - few TRBV7-2 CASSSGLFRDF TGTGCCAGCAGCTCAGGGTTGTTCAGGGACTTC
TRBJ2-7 TRBD1 - TRBV13 CASSSYRGVLYEQYF TGTGCCAGCAGCTCGTACAGGGGTGTCCTCTACGAGCAGTACTTC
TRBJ2-2 - - TRBV7-6 CASRAGTNGELFF TGTGCCAGCAGAGCCGGTACTAACGGGGAGCTGTTTTTT
TRBJ1-2 TRBD1 - TRBV6-1 CASGGTGYGYTF TGTGCCAGCGGAGGGACAGGGTATGGCTACACCTTC